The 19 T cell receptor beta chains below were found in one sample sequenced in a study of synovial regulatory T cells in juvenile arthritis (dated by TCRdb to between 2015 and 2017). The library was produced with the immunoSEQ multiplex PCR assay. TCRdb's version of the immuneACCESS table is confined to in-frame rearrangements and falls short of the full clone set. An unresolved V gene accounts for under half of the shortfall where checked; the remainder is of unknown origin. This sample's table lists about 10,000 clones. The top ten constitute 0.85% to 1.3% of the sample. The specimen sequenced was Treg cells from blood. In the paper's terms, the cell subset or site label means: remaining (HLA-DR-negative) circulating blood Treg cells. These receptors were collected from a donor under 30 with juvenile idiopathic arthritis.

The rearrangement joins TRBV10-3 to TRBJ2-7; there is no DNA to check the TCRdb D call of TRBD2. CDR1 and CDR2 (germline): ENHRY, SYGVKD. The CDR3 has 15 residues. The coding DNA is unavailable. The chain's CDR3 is CAISVLAGVSYEQYF.

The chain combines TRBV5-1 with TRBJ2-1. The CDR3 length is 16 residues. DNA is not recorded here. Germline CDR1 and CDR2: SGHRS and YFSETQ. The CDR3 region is CASSLVGRPSYNEQFF.

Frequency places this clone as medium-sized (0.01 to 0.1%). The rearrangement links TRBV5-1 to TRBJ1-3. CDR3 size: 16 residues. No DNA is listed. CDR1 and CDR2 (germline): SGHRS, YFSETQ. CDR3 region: CASSLAGGTLGNTIYF.

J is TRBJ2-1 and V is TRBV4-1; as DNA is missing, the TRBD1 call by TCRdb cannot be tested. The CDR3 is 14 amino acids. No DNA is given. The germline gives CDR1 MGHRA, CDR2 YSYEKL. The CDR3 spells CASSQGHHYNEQFF.

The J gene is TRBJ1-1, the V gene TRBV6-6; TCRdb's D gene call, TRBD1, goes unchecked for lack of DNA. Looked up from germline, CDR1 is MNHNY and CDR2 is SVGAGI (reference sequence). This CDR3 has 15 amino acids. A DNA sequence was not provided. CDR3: CASSNRPTPPTEAFF.

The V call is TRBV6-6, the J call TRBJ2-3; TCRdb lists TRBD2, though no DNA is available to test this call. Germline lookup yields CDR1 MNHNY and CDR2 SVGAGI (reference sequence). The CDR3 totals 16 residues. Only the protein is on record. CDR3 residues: CASSSRRTSGTDTQYF.

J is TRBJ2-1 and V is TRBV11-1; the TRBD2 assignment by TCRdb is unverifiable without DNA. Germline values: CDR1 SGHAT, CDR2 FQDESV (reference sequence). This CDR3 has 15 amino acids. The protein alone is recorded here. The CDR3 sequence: CASSLRVAGDGGQFF.

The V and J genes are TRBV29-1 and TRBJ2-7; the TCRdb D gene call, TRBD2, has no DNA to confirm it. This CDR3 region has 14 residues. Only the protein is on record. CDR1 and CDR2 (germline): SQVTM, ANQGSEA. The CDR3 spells CSVEKSQRNSKQYF.

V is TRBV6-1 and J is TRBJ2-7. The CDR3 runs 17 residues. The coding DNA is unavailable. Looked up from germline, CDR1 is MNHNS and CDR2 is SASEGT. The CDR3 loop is CASSGLRGPSGPYEQYF.

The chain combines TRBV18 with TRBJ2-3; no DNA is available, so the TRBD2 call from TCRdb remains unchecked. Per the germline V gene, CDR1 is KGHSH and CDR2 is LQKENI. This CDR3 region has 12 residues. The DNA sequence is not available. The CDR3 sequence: CASSLTTDTQYF.

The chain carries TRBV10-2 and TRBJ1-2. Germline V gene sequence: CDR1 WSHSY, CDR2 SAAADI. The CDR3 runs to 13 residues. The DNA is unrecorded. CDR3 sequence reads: CASSEIENYGYTF.

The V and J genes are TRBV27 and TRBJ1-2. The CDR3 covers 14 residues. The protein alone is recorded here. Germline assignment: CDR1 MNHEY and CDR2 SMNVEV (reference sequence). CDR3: CASSEQWGSYGYTF.

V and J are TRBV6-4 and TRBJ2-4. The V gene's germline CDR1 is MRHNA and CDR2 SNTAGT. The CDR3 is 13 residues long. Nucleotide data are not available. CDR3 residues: CASPERGKNIQYF.

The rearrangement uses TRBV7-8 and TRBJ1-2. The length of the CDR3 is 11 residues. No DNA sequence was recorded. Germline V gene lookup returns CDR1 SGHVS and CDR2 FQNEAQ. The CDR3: CASSSGGRSVF. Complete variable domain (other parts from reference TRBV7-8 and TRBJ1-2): GAGVSQSPRYKVAKRGQDVALRCDPISGHVSLFWYQQALGQGPEFLTYFQNEAQLDKSGLPSDRFFAERPEGSVSTLKIQRTQQEDSAVYLCASSSGGRSVFGSGTRLTVV.

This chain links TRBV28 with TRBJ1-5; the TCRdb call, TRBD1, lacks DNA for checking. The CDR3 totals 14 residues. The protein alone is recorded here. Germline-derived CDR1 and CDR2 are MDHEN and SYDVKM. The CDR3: CASRKTGPNQPQHF.

The CDR3 protein is CAWRTPGWGRGANVLTF. The chain couples TRBV30 to TRBJ2-6; without DNA, the TCRdb call of TRBD1 cannot be checked. The CDR3 has 17 amino acids. Only the protein sequence is given. The germline CDR1 and CDR2 sequences are GTSNPN and SVGIG (reference sequence).

This CDR3 is CASLRGSGANVLTF. This chain links TRBV10-2 with TRBJ2-6; lacking DNA, the TRBD1 call made by TCRdb goes unchecked. CDR1 and CDR2 from the germline V gene are WSHSY and SAAADI. The CDR3 contains 14 residues. The protein alone is recorded here.

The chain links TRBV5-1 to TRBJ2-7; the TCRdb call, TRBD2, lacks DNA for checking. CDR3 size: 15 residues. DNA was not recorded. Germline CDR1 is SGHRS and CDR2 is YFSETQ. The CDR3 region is CASSLAGGSSYEQYF. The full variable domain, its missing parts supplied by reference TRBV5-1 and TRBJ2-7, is KAGVTQTPRYLIKTRGQQVTLSCSPISGHRSVSWYQQTPGQGLQFLFEYFSETQRNKGNFPGRFSGRQFSNSRSEMNVSTLELGDSALYLCASSLAGGSSYEQYFGPGTRLTVT.

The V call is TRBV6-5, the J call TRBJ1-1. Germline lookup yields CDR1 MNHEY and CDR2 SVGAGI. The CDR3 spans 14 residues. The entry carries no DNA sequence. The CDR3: CASSYSGGNTEAFF.